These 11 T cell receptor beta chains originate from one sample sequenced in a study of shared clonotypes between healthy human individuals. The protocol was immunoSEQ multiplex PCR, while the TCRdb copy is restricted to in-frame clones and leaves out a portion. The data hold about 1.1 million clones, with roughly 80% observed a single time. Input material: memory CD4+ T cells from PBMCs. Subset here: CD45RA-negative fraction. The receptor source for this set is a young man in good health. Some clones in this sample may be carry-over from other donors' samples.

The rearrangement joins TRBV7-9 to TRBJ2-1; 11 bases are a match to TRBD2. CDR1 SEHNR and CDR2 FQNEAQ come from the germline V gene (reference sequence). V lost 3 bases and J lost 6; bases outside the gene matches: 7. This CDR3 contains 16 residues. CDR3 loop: CASSFSGRAGFNEQFF. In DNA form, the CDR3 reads TGTGCCAGCAGCTTTAGCGGGAGGGCCGGTTTCAATGAGCAGTTCTTC.

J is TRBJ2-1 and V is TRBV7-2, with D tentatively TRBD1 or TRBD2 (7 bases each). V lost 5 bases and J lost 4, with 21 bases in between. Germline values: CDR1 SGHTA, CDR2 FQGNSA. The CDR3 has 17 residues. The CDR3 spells CASSPGGAGTRYNEQFF. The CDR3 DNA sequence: TGTGCCAGCAGCCCAGGGGGAGCGGGAACCCGTTACAATGAGCAGTTCTTC.

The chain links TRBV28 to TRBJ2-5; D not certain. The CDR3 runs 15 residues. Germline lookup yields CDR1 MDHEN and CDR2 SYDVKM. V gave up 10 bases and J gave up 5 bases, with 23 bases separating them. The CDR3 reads CATDSKVLPVETQYF. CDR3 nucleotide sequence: TGTGCCACCGATTCAAAGGTTTTACCGGTCGAGACCCAGTACTTC.

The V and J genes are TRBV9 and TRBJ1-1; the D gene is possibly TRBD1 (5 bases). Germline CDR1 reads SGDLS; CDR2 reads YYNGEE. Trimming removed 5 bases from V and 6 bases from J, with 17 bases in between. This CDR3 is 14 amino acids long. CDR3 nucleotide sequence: TGTGCCAGCAGGAATCCGGGACGAAAATCTGAAGCTTTCTTT. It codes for CASRNPGRKSEAFF.

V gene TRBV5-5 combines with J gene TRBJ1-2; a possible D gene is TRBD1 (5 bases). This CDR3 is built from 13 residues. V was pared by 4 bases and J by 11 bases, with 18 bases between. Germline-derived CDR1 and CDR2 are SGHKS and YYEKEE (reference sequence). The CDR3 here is CASSTGGGERYTF. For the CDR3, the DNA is TGTGCCAGCAGCACCGGGGGAGGGGAGAGGTACACCTTC.

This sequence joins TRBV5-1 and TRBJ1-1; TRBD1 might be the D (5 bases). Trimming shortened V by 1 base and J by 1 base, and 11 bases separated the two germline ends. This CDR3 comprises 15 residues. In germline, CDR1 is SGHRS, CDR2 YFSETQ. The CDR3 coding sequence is TGCGCCAGCAGCTTGAGTGAGACAGCGAACACTGAAGCTTTCTTT. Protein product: CASSLSETANTEAFF.

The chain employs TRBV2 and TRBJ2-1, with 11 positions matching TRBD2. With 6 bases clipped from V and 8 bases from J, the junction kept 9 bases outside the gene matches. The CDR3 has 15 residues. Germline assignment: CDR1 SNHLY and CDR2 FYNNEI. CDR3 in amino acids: CASRQLAGAFDEQFF. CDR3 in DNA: TGTGCCAGCAGACAACTAGCGGGAGCTTTCGATGAGCAGTTCTTC.

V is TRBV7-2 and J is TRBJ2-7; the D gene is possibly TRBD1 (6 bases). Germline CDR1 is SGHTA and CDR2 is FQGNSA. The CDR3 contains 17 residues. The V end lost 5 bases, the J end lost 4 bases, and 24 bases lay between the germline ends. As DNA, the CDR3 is TGTGCCAGCAGCGCCAGGCGGCCAGGGGTCTTGGATTACGAGCAGTACTTC. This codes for CASSARRPGVLDYEQYF.

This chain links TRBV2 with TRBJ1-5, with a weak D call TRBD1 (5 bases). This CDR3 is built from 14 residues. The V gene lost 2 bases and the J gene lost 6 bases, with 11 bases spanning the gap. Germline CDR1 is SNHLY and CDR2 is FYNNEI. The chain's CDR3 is CASSERTSRQPQHF. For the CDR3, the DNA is TGTGCCAGCAGTGAAAGGACAAGTCGTCAGCCCCAGCATTTT.

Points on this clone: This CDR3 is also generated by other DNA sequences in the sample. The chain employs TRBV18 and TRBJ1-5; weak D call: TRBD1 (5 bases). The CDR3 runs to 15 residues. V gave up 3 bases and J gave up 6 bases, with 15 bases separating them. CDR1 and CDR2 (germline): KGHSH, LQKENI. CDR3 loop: CASSPPVGAGQPQHF. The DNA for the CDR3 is TGTGCCAGCTCACCCCCTGTCGGGGCCGGTCAGCCCCAGCATTTT.

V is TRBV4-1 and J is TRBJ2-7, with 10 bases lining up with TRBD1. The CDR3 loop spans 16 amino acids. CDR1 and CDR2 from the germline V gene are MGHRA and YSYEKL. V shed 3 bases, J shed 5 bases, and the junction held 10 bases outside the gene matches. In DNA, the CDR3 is TGCGCCAGCAGCCAGCCCCTCCGGGACAGGGGTAACGAGCAGTACTTC. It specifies CASSQPLRDRGNEQYF.